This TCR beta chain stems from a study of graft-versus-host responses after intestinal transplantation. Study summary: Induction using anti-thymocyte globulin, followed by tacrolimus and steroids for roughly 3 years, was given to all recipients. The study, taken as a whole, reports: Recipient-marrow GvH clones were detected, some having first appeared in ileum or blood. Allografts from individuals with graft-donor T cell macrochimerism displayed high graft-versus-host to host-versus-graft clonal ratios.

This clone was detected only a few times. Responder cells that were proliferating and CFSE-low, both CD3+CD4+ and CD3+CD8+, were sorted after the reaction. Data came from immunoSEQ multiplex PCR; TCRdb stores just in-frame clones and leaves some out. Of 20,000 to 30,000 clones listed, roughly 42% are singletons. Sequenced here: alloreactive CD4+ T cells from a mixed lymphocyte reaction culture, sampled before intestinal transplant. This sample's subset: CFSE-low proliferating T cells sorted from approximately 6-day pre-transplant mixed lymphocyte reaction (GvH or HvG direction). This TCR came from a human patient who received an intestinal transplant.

The CDR3 spells CSVARTGVETQYF. In DNA form, the CDR3 reads TGCAGCGTCGCACGAACAGGGGTAGAGACCCAGTACTTC. J is TRBJ2-5 and V is TRBV29-1; 7 bases line up with TRBD1. The CDR3 loop spans 13 amino acids. The V and J ends lost 6 bases and 4 bases, in that order; junction bases with no gene match: 8. CDR1 is SQVTM and CDR2 is ANQGSEA in the germline V gene.